This TCR beta chain was captured in a study of blood T cell repertoires in COVID-19. Whole-study context: The analysed material was cDNA or gDNA that came from T cells, B-cell-depleted T cells, or PBMCs.

Measured with immunoSEQ multiplex PCR; TCRdb has only the in-frame clones, and not every one. Here the sample spans some 260,000 clones, around nine tenths being singletons. Each participant's cohort was designated according to participant-reported clinical history. The CDR3 totals 15 residues. Germline CDR1 is SGHRS and CDR2 is YFSETQ. Trimming cost V 1 base and J 4 bases, with 9 bases left between them. The receptor's source is a woman aged 18-29 years who had recovered from COVID-19. The sample was PBMCs or T cells enriched from blood (not recorded which). V gene TRBV5-1 combines with J gene TRBJ2-6; D unclear. CDR3 region: CASSLRSAGANVLTF. Written as DNA, the CDR3 is TGCGCCAGCAGCTTGCGTAGTGCCGGGGCCAACGTCCTGACTTTC.